This entry features one TCR beta chain sequence. Its matching antigen is unknown. Six healthy women, forming three identical twin pairs, donated samples. This sample is drawn from a study of identical twins' blood T cells. Each TCR cDNA library carried sample-specific barcodes on both ends. One entry per CDR3 protein, called by TCRdb with MiXCR from the 5' RACE reads. The repertoire holds a few hundred thousand distinct CDR3 sequences, with roughly 27% as singletons. General study points: Even for out-of-frame TCRbeta, twins reportedly shared V gene usage much more than unrelated donors.

The sequencing sample was made of PBMCs. The TCR was taken from a woman aged 18-55 years in good health.

In DNA, the CDR3 is TGCAGCGTTGGTAGAGGGTTAAACACTGAAGCTTTCTTT. Residues: CSVGRGLNTEAFF. V gene TRBV29-1 combines with J gene TRBJ1-1; the D is unclear. Germline V gene data show CDR1 as SQVTM and CDR2 as ANQGSEA. This CDR3 has 13 amino acids. The V gene lost 4 bases and the J gene lost 2 bases, with 11 bases spanning the gap.